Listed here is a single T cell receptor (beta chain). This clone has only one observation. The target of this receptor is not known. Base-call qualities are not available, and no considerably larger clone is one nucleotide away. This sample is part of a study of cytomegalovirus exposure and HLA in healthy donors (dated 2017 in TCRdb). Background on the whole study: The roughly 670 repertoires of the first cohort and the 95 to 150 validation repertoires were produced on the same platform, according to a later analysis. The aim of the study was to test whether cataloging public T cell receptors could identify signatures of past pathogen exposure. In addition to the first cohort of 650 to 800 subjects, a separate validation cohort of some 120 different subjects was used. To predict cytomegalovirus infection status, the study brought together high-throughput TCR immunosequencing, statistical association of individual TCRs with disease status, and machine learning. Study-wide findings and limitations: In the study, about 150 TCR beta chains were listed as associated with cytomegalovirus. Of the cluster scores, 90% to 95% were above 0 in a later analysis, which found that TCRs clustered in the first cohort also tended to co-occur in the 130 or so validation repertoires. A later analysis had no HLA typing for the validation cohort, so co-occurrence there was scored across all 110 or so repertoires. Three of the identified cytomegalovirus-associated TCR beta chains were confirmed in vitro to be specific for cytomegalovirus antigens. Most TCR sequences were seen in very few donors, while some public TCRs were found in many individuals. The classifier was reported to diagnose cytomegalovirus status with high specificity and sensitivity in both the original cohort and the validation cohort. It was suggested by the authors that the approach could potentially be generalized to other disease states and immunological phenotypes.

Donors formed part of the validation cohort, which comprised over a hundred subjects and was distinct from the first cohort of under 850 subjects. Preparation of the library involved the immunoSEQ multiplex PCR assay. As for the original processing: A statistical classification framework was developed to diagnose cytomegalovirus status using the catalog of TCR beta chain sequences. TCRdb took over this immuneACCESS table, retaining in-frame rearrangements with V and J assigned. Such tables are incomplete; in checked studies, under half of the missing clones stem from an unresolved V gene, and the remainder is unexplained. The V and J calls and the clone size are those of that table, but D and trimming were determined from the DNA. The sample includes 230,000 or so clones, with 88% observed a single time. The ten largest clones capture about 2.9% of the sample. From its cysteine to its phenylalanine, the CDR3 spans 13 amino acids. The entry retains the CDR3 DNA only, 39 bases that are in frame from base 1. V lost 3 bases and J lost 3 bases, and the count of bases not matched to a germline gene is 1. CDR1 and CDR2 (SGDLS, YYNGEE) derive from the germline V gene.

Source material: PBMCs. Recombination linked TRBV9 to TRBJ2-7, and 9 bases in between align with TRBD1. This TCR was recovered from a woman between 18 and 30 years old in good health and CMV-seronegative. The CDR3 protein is CASSGGQGYEQYF. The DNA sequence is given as TGTGCCAGCAGCGGGGGACAGGGCTACGAGCAGTACTTC.